One and the same sample provided the 16 T cell receptor beta chains below, sequenced in a study of T cells in narcolepsy. Some clones are missing from TCRdb's copy, which holds only in-frame ones; the method was immunoSEQ multiplex PCR. The table includes about 27,000 clones, roughly 74% detected once. Sequencing was done on a sample of CD45RA- memory CD4+ T cells from PBMCs. These TCRs come from a human donor with narcolepsy.

The V call is TRBV5-1, the J call TRBJ2-2; TRBD2 agrees at 14 bases. Per germline, CDR1 SGHRS and CDR2 YFSETQ. V lost 0 bases and J lost 4; bases outside the gene matches: 11. This CDR3 contains 20 residues. The CDR3, as DNA: TGCGCCAGCAGCTTGGTAGGGACTAGCGGGGGCCCGCTTTCCACCGGGGAGCTGTTTTTT. It encodes CASSLVGTSGGPLSTGELFF.

The chain uses TRBV4-1 and TRBJ2-7; TRBD1 matches at 8 bases. V shed 4 bases, J shed 1 base, and the junction held 12 bases outside the gene matches. Germline V gene lookup returns CDR1 MGHRA and CDR2 YSYEKL. The CDR3 length is 17 residues. The CDR3 nucleotides are TGCGCCAGCAGCCTAGCAGAGGTTAGGACAGGGTCCTACGAGCAGTACTTC. It translates to CASSLAEVRTGSYEQYF.

The chain carries TRBV4-1 and TRBJ1-1, with TRBD1 matching 10 bases. Losses at the gene ends were 4 bases for V and 0 bases for J; bases not matched to a gene: 8. The CDR3 runs 17 residues. The germline gives CDR1 MGHRA, CDR2 YSYEKL. Here the CDR3 DNA reads TGCGCCAGCAGCCCCACCCCGGGACAGGGGATGAACACTGAAGCTTTCTTT. Amino acids: CASSPTPGQGMNTEAFF.

The chain joins TRBV5-1 to TRBJ1-4; D may be TRBD1 (5 bases). Germline CDR1 SGHRS, CDR2 YFSETQ. The germline V and J ends were trimmed by 2 bases and 0 bases, with 11 bases remaining between them. This CDR3 is 16 amino acids long. The CDR3 DNA sequence: TGCGCCAGCAGCTTTGGGGGGAGTGCAACTAATGAAAAACTGTTTTTT. Amino acids: CASSFGGSATNEKLFF.

Remarks on this clone: Other nucleotide sequences in the sample specify the same CDR3. The chain recombines TRBV10-3 with TRBJ1-2, with TRBD1 identical over 8 bases. This CDR3 is built from 13 residues. The J segment lost 5 bases and the V segment lost 3 bases, leaving 2 bases of the junction unmatched. Germline lookup yields CDR1 ENHRY and CDR2 SYGVKD. In nucleotides, the CDR3 is TGTGCCATCAGTGACGACAGGGGTTATGGCTACACCTTC. As protein: CAISDDRGYGYTF.

The chain couples TRBV18 to TRBJ1-1, with TRBD1 matching 11 bases. The germline CDR1 and CDR2 sequences are KGHSH and LQKENI. With 4 bases clipped from V and 5 bases from J, the junction kept 6 bases outside the gene matches. CDR3 length: 15 residues. CDR3 in amino acids: CASSRFRDRGTEAFF. The CDR3, as DNA: TGTGCCAGCTCACGCTTTCGGGACAGGGGGACTGAAGCTTTCTTT.

The rearrangement joins TRBV6-6 to TRBJ2-3; D gene ambiguous. The CDR3 is 14 amino acids. Germline lookup yields CDR1 MNHNY and CDR2 SVGAGI (reference sequence). V lost 6 bases, J lost 2 bases, and 12 bases lay in between. CDR3 bases: TGTGCCAGCAGCCGAGCACAGACCACAGATACGCAGTATTTT. Translation gives CASSRAQTTDTQYF.

In this sample, this clone turned up a few times. V and J are TRBV7-2 and TRBJ2-3; D uncertain. CDR1 SGHTA and CDR2 FQGNSA come from the germline V gene. The CDR3 extends over 12 amino acids. V was shortened by 3 bases and J by 2 bases, with 3 bases between the two germline ends. The CDR3 spells CASSLFTDTQYF. CDR3 DNA: TGTGCCAGCAGCTTGTTCACAGATACGCAGTATTTT.

V is TRBV4-2 and J is TRBJ1-3; a possible D gene is TRBD1 (5 bases). The germline gives CDR1 LGHNA, CDR2 YNFKEQ. The CDR3 loop spans 17 amino acids. The germline V and J ends were trimmed by 3 bases and 0 bases, with 15 bases remaining between them. The CDR3 loop is CASSQKAEGNSGNTIYF. CDR3 DNA: TGTGCCAGCAGCCAGAAGGCGGAGGGGAACTCTGGAAACACCATATATTTT.

This sequence joins TRBV30 and TRBJ1-3; D is undetermined. Germline loops: CDR1 GTSNPN, CDR2 SVGIG (reference sequence). The CDR3 covers 13 residues. Trimming cost V 0 bases and J 4 bases, with 7 bases left between them. CDR3 DNA: TGTGCCTGGAGTGTGGTGGAAGGAAACACCATATATTTT. This encodes CAWSVVEGNTIYF.

V and J are TRBV6-1 and TRBJ2-7; D not certain. This CDR3 region has 11 residues. The V gene lost 0 bases and the J gene lost 4 bases, with 1 base spanning the gap. CDR1 MNHNS and CDR2 SASEGT come from the germline V gene. CDR3 bases: TGTGCCAGCAGTGAAGCATACGAGCAGTACTTC. Its protein is CASSEAYEQYF.

DNA for the CDR3: TGCGCCAGCAGCCGGGAGACCCAAGAGACCCAGTACTTC. Residues: CASSRETQETQYF. V is TRBV4-1 and J is TRBJ2-5; D perhaps matches TRBD2 (5 bases). This CDR3 spans 13 amino acids. Deletions cut 4 bases from V and 1 base from J, with 7 bases between. Per germline, CDR1 MGHRA and CDR2 YSYEKL.

Details on this clone: This likely stems from a read error, as it lies one base from a far larger clone. Other DNA sequences in the same sample also yield this CDR3. The chain is built from TRBV5-1 and TRBJ1-1; D perhaps matches TRBD1 (5 bases). Germline loops: CDR1 SGHRS, CDR2 YFSETQ. This CDR3 is 15 amino acids long. CDR3 in amino acids: CASGDHAGGETEAFF. In DNA, the CDR3 is TGCGCGAGCGGAGATCACGCCGGAGGGGAGACTGAAGCTTTCTTT.

This chain connects TRBV29-1 to TRBJ1-1; D call uncertain. CDR3 size: 13 residues. The germline V gene has CDR1 SQVTM and CDR2 ANQGSEA. Trimming took off 4 bases at V and 0 bases at J, with 9 bases between the two ends. The CDR3 loop is CSVVGSMNTEAFF. CDR3 nucleotide sequence: TGCAGCGTTGTCGGCAGTATGAACACTGAAGCTTTCTTT.

V and J are TRBV18 and TRBJ1-2, with 11 bases that match TRBD1. CDR1 and CDR2 (germline): KGHSH, LQKENI. The J segment lost 6 bases and the V segment lost 4 bases, leaving 10 bases of the junction unmatched. The CDR3 loop spans 16 amino acids. The CDR3 protein is CASSQTGQGALDGYTF. For the CDR3, the DNA is TGTGCCAGCTCACAGACCGGACAGGGGGCGCTGGATGGCTACACCTTC. Looking up the rest from reference TRBV18 and TRBJ1-2 gives the full variable domain: NAGVMQNPRHLVRRRGQEARLRCSPMKGHSHVYWYRQLPEEGLKFMVYLQKENIIDESGMPKERFSAEFPKEGPSILRIQQVVRGDSAAYFCASSQTGQGALDGYTFGSGTRLTVV.

This chain joins TRBV10-3 and TRBJ2-7; 9 bases agree with TRBD1. The CDR3 contains 13 residues. V was pared by 5 bases and J by 4 bases, with 3 bases of the junction left unmatched. The germline CDR1 and CDR2 sequences are ENHRY and SYGVKD. CDR3 sequence reads: CAISTGGRYEQYF. CDR3 in DNA: TGTGCCATCAGTACAGGGGGCCGGTACGAGCAGTACTTC.